These 12 T cell receptor beta chains were sequenced from one sample in a study of T-cell reconstitution after alpha-beta-depleted transplantation in children (dated by TCRdb to the mid-2010s). The receptor library was made with PCR. The listed sequencing device is Illumina HiSeq 2500. Molecular barcoding was employed in the preparation of TCR libraries, with unique molecular identifiers being used to normalize TCRbeta repertoire quantification. TCRdb reran the public reads through fastp at Q25 and MiXCR, keeping productive beta chains. One record per CDR3 amino acid sequence lists the most common genes and DNA. The sample has 100,000 to 120,000 distinct CDR3 sequences on record, around a tenth of them singletons. The ten largest clones add up to over 8% of the sample. This sample comprised PBMCs from the stem cell graft donor, obtained from the stem cell graft. The origin of the receptors is a human donor who donated a stem cell graft to a child with acute lymphoblastic leukemia.

In its sample, this clonotype was seen many times. The V gene is TRBV6-5, the J gene TRBJ1-1; the match to TRBD1 covers 8 bases. Trimming at V came to 4 bases and at J to 1 base, leaving 11 bases not matched to a gene. Germline CDR1 MNHEY, CDR2 SVGAGI. CDR3 length: 17 residues. As DNA, the CDR3 is TGTGCCAGCAGTTCCATACAGGGGGGGTTTTCGAACACTGAAGCTTTCTTT. Its translation is CASSSIQGGFSNTEAFF.

This clonotype has ten or more counts. V usage is TRBV7-2 and J usage is TRBJ2-1, with 9 positions matching TRBD1. The trim removed 5 bases at V and 5 bases at J, leaving 7 bases unmatched. CDR3 length: 15 residues. Germline-derived CDR1 and CDR2 are SGHTA and FQGNSA. CDR3 nucleotides: TGTGCCAGCAGCCCAAGGACAGGGGTGGACAATGAGCAGTTCTTC. Translation: CASSPRTGVDNEQFF.

This clonotype was seen ten or more times. This chain links TRBV12-3 or TRBV12-4 with TRBJ1-3; D uncertain. The CDR3 has 15 residues. V gave up 4 bases and J gave up 0 bases, with 10 bases separating them. The DNA for the CDR3 is TGTGCCAGCAGTTGGCGGGGATACTCTGGAAACACCATATATTTT. This sequence encodes CASSWRGYSGNTIYF.

This chain uses TRBV30 with TRBJ2-2, with D maybe TRBD1 (6 bases). The CDR3 totals 16 residues. CDR1 GTSNPN and CDR2 SVGIG come from the germline V gene (reference sequence). The ends were cut back, 2 bases at V and 5 bases at J, with 18 bases in the middle. As DNA, the CDR3 is TGTGCCTGGAGTACCCTTCTCGACAGGCGGACCGGGGAGCTGTTTTTT. It encodes CAWSTLLDRRTGELFF.

This chain joins TRBV4-3 and TRBJ2-7; D gene uncertain. Germline V lookup: CDR1 LGHNA, CDR2 YSLEER. With 3 bases removed from V and 3 bases from J, the gap between germline ends came to 9 bases. The CDR3 extends over 13 amino acids. The CDR3 DNA is TGCGCCAGCAGCCAGGGCAGGAACTACGAGCAGTACTTC. This translates into CASSQGRNYEQYF.

This clonotype was recorded many times. This chain uses TRBV6-5 with TRBJ1-1, with no clear D. The germline V and J ends were trimmed by 1 base and 1 base, with 4 bases remaining between them. CDR1 is MNHEY and CDR2 is SVGAGI in the germline V gene. The CDR3 is 13 residues long. CDR3 residues: CASSYLGNTEAFF. CDR3 in DNA: TGTGCCAGCAGTTACTTGGGGAACACTGAAGCTTTCTTT.

This clonotype appeared many times. This chain's CDR3 is CASSLAQGNQPQHF. CDR3 nucleotide sequence: TGTGCCAGCAGTTTAGCACAGGGGAATCAGCCCCAGCATTTT. The chain carries TRBV12-3 or TRBV12-4 and TRBJ1-5; 7 positions agree with TRBD1. Trimming removed 0 bases from V and 4 bases from J; junction bases left unmatched: 0. This CDR3 has 14 amino acids.

This clonotype was observed at least ten times. The rearrangement uses TRBV7-2 and TRBJ1-1, with 7 nucleotides matching TRBD1. This CDR3 is 12 amino acids long. Germline-derived CDR1 and CDR2 are SGHTA and FQGNSA. J gave up 8 bases and V 4 bases, and 4 bases lay outside the gene matches. This chain's CDR3 is CASSSDRPEAFF. CDR3 coding DNA: TGTGCCAGCAGCTCGGACAGGCCGGAAGCTTTCTTT.

Worth noting for this clonotype: It may be a read error: a sequence one base away is much more abundant. The V and J genes are TRBV27 and TRBJ1-2, with D possibly TRBD1 on 6 matching bases. Germline CDR1 is MNHEY and CDR2 is SMNVEV (reference sequence). The CDR3 consists of 14 residues. The CDR3 region is CASRLSRGGDGDTF. In nucleotides, the CDR3 is TGTGCCAGCAGGCTTTCTAGGGGGGGCGATGGCGACACCTTC.

This clonotype showed up just a few times. The genes are TRBV15 and TRBJ1-2; D is unclear. The CDR3 is 16 residues long. V dropped 7 bases and J dropped 2 bases, with 20 bases sitting between them. Germline CDR1 is LNHNV and CDR2 is YYDKDF (reference sequence). This CDR3 is CATTNTWEPFNYGYTF. The CDR3 region has the DNA TGTGCCACCACAAATACGTGGGAACCCTTCAACTATGGCTACACCTTC.

This clonotype was observed many times. V gene TRBV5-5 combines with J gene TRBJ2-6; no firm D call. Trimming removed 6 bases at V and 0 bases at J, with 7 bases between. CDR1 is SGHKS and CDR2 is YYEKEE in the germline V gene (reference sequence). The length of the CDR3 is 14 residues. The CDR3 DNA is TGTGCCAGCAACGGGTACTCTGGGGCCAACGTCCTGACTTTC. Its protein product is CASNGYSGANVLTF.

This clonotype was counted many times. This chain joins TRBV24-1 and TRBJ2-2; D possibly corresponds to TRBD2 (6 bases). Trimming left V 5 bases short and J 3 bases short, with 9 bases between. Germline V gene sequence: CDR1 KGHDR, CDR2 SFDVKD. CDR3 length: 14 residues. The CDR3 spells CATSVSSDTGELFF. Written as DNA, the CDR3 is TGTGCCACCAGTGTGTCTAGCGACACCGGGGAGCTGTTTTTT.